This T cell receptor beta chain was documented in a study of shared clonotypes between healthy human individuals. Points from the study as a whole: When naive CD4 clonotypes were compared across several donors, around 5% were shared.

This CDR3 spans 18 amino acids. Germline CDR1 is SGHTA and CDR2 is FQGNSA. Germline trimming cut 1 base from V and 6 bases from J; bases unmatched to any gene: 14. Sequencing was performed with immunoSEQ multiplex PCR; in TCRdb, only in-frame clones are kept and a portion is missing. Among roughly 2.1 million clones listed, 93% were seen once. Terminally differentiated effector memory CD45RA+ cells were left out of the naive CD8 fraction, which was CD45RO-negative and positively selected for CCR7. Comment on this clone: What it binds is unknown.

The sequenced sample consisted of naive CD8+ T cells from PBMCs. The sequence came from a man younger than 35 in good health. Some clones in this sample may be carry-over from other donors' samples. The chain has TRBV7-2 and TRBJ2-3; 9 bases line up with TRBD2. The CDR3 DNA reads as TGTGCCAGCAGCTTAGTACTAAAGTGGCGGGAGGGCCAGGATACGCAGTATTTT. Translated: CASSLVLKWREGQDTQYF.